This is a list of T cell receptor beta chains from one sample in a study of T cell changes during pregnancy in multiple sclerosis. Using immunoSEQ multiplex PCR, the repertoire was profiled, and TCRdb retains in-frame clones only, with some absent. The data contain 20,000 to 25,000 clones, approximately 89% of them singletons. The sequencing used CD4+ T cells from peripheral blood mononuclear cells, collected in the third trimester of pregnancy. Receptors were obtained from a female donor with multiple sclerosis, enrolled in a pregnancy study. CDR3s leave out the opening cysteine and the closing phenylalanine or tryptophan.

V gene: TRBV7-9
CDR3 protein: ASSLTSVNEQF

V gene: TRBV15
CDR3 protein: ATSRALGQGNSPLH

V gene: TRBV28
CDR3 protein: ASTPPGAAGANVLT

V gene: TRBV7-6
CDR3 protein: ASSSRSGQGEYGYT

V gene: TRBV27
CDR3 protein: ASSFALLGQGRTEAF

V gene: TRBV30
CDR3 protein: AWRPRAGHYGYT

V gene: TRBV5-4
CDR3 protein: ASSLDRVLTYEQY

V gene: TRBV6-1
CDR3 protein: ASSGWDSQSREQY

V gene: TRBV7-2
CDR3 protein: ASSLVGGGSFNEQF

V gene: TRBV5-1
CDR3 protein: ASTNFAVGQHTGELF

V gene: TRBV5-1
CDR3 protein: ASSLLAGAFLETQY

V gene: TRBV19
CDR3 protein: ASSRGRDQPQH

V gene: TRBV18
CDR3 protein: ASSKGQASETQY

V gene: TRBV4-2
CDR3 protein: ASSQDTGRGYT

V gene: TRBV4-3
CDR3 protein: ASSQGGQDLYEQY

V gene: TRBV7-2
CDR3 protein: ASSLVAGGTQY

V gene: TRBV7-3
CDR3 protein: ASSSGTGHGYGYT

V gene: TRBV9
CDR3 protein: ASSADPYSYSGGTRTGELF

V gene: TRBV4-3
CDR3 protein: ASSQVGSNTGELF

V gene: TRBV29-1
CDR3 protein: SAELRDSREKLF

V gene: TRBV5-6
CDR3 protein: ASSFRDRGFYEQY

V gene: TRBV7-3
CDR3 protein: ASSFGGGAPREQF

V gene: TRBV5-1
CDR3 protein: ASSLERYEKLF

V gene: TRBV7-2
CDR3 protein: ASSLWQGLYEQY

V gene: TRBV9
CDR3 protein: ASSAHGGAGETQY

V gene: TRBV6-5
CDR3 protein: ASSYGAAPYEQY

V gene: TRBV5-4
CDR3 protein: AISRTGVINSPLH

V gene: TRBV4-3
CDR3 protein: ASSLGTSGGYTQY

V gene: TRBV29-1
CDR3 protein: SFSYWLNRETYEQY

V gene: TRBV9
CDR3 protein: ASSVAGQASYGYT

V gene: TRBV5-4
CDR3 protein: ASSVLAGGQSGELF

V gene: TRBV10-2
CDR3 protein: ASSLNRLVEQY

V gene: TRBV18
CDR3 protein: ASSPAGRGGRETQY

V gene: TRBV10-3
CDR3 protein: AISRTAGGEKLF

V gene: TRBV14
CDR3 protein: ASSQATGGAELF

V gene: TRBV4-1
CDR3 protein: ASSQEWRGGAWETQY

V gene: TRBV19
CDR3 protein: ASAWGQGGGQPQH

V gene: TRBV5-6
CDR3 protein: ASRSLGGRNYGYT

V gene: TRBV6-1
CDR3 protein: ASSEALFLGDSPLH

V gene: TRBV4-1
CDR3 protein: ASSSQGLGSYNEQF

V gene: TRBV19
CDR3 protein: ASSPGQLTEAF

V gene: TRBV14
CDR3 protein: ASSPINSGTEAF